The next 5 T cell receptor beta chains were all read from a single sample in a study of tumor-infiltrating lymphocytes in oesophageal squamous cell carcinoma. TCRdb fed the PCR reads into MiXCR, producing one record per CDR3 protein. This table has about 20,000 distinct CDR3 sequences, 35% to 45% appearing once. Sequences were obtained from normal esophageal tissue next to the tumor. These receptors were taken from a male donor with esophageal squamous cell carcinoma.

The gene calls are TRBV12-3 or TRBV12-4 and TRBJ1-4; D call uncertain. The length of the CDR3 is 13 residues. V lost 4 bases, J lost 8 bases, and 11 bases lay in between. The CDR3 spells CASSWREREKLFF. CDR3 sequence (DNA): TGTGCCAGCAGTTGGAGGGAGAGGGAAAAACTGTTTTTT.

This clonotype was found many times. This chain joins TRBV12-3 or TRBV12-4 and TRBJ2-7; D remains ambiguous. The CDR3 has 14 residues. Trimming removed 5 bases at V and 4 bases at J, with 15 bases between. In DNA form, the CDR3 reads TGTGCCAGCAGTCTCTCGCCCCGGAATTACGAGCAGTACTTC. This sequence encodes CASSLSPRNYEQYF.

This clonotype was detected many times. The chain carries TRBV5-1 and TRBJ1-2; possible D gene TRBD1, 6 bases. Germline lookup yields CDR1 SGHRS and CDR2 YFSETQ. V was cut by 7 bases and J by 0 bases, with 13 bases left in between. The CDR3 consists of 14 residues. The CDR3 spells CASRDTETNYGYTF. The CDR3 DNA reads as TGCGCCAGCCGGGACACGGAAACTAACTATGGCTACACCTTC.

This clonotype has a handful of counts. This clone may be a read error of a much larger clone one base away. The chain is built from TRBV27 and TRBJ2-1; D ambiguous. The J call may be faulty, since TRBJ2-7 better matches the DNA end. This CDR3 is 13 amino acids long. Germline V CDR1 and CDR2: MNHEY, SMNVEV (reference sequence). The CDR3 loop is CASKALTYNEQYF. The CDR3 region has the DNA TGTGCCAGCAAGGCACTTACCTACAATGAGCAGTACTTC.

V gene TRBV7-6 combines with J gene TRBJ1-5; D might be TRBD1 (5 bases). This CDR3 has 16 amino acids. V was trimmed by 1 base and J by 3 bases, leaving 13 bases between them. Germline V gives CDR1 SGHVS, CDR2 FNYEAQ. The chain's CDR3 is CASSLGGVGYNQPQHF. The CDR3 region has the DNA TGTGCCAGCAGCTTAGGGGGGGTAGGATACAATCAGCCCCAGCATTTT. The whole variable domain, remainder taken from reference TRBV7-6 and TRBJ1-5, is GAGVSQSPRYKVTKRGQDVALRCDPISGHVSLYWYRQALGQGPEFLTYFNYEAQQDKSGLPNDRFSAERPEGSISTLTIQRTEQRDSAMYRCASSLGGVGYNQPQHFGDGTRLSIL.